This TCR beta chain came from a study of post-analysis software for immune sequencing data. Whole-study context: Multiple sclerosis in the patients followed relapsing-remitting, secondary progressive and progressive-relapsing courses. The study, taken as a whole, reports: Relative to controls, patients had several TRBV segments at higher frequency, with TRBV5-6, TRBV5-1 and TRBV20-1 among these.

The table lists this clonotype with a few counts. Its antigen remains unidentified. The V and J ends lost 0 bases and 3 bases respectively, with 6 bases between them. Germline assignment: CDR1 SGHAT and CDR2 FQNNGV. This CDR3 comprises 13 residues. Presence of unique molecular identifiers characterized the TCR beta cDNA libraries. TCRdb reanalysed the PCR reads using MiXCR and keeps one entry per CDR3 protein. Of around 700,000 distinct CDR3 sequences in the sample, around 64% were seen once. Sequenced sample: blood. The chain is built from TRBV11-2 and TRBJ2-7, with D possibly being TRBD2 (5 bases). This clonotype was obtained from a girl aged 2 to 9 with multiple sclerosis. The CDR3 region is CASSLEDFYEQYF. CDR3 nucleotides: TGTGCCAGCAGCTTAGAGGACTTCTACGAGCAGTACTTC. Full variable domain (rest looked up from reference TRBV11-2 and TRBJ2-7): EAGVAQSPRYKIIEKRQSVAFWCNPISGHATLYWYQQILGQGPKLLIQFQNNGVVDDSQLPKDRFSAERLKGVDSTLKIQPAKLEDSAVYLCASSLEDFYEQYFGPGTRLTVT.